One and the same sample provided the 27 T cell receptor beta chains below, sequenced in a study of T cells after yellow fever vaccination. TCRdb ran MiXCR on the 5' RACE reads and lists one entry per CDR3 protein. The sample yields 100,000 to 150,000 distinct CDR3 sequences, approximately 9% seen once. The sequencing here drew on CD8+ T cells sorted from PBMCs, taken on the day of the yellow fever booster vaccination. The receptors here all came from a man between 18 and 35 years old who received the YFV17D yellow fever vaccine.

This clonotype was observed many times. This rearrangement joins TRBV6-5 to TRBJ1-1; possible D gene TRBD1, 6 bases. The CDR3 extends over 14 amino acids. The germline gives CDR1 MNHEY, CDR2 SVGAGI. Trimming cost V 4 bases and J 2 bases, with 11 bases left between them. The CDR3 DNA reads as TGTGCCAGCAGTTTAACAGGGTTAAACACTGAAGCTTTCTTT. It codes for CASSLTGLNTEAFF.

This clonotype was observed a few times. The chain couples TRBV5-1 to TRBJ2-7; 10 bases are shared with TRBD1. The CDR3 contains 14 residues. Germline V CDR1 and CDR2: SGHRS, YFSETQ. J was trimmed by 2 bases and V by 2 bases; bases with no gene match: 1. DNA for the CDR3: TGCGCCAGCAGCTTCGGGACAGGGGCCTACGAGCAGTACGTC. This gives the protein CASSFGTGAYEQYV.

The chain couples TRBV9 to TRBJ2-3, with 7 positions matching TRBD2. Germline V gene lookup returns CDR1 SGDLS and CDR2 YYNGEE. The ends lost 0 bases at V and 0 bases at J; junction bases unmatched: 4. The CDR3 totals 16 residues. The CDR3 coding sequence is TGTGCCAGCAGCGTAGGGCAGGGACTAAGCACAGATACGCAGTATTTT. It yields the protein CASSVGQGLSTDTQYF.

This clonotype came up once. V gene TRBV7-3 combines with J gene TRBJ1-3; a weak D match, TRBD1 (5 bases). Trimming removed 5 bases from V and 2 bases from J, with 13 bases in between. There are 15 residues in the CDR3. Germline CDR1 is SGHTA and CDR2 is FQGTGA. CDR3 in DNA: TGTGCCAGCAGCCCCGGAGGGGAAGCTGGAAACACCATATATTTT. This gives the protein CASSPGGEAGNTIYF.

This chain's CDR3 is CAWDWAGANVLTF. In nucleotides, the CDR3 is TGTGCCTGGGATTGGGCTGGGGCCAACGTCCTGACTTTC. This chain uses TRBV30 with TRBJ2-6; no clear D. The CDR3 is 13 residues long. Germline-derived CDR1 and CDR2 are GTSNPN and SVGIG (reference sequence). V lost 5 bases and J 2 bases, leaving 7 bases between the germline ends.

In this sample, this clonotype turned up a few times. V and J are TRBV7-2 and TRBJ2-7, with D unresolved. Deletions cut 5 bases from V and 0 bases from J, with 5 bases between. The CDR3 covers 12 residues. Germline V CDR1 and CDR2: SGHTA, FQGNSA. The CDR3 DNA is TGTGCCAGCAGCCCCGGCTCCTACGAGCAGTACTTC. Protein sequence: CASSPGSYEQYF. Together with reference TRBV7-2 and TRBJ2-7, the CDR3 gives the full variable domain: GAGVSQSPSNKVTEKGKDVELRCDPISGHTALYWYRQSLGQGLEFLIYFQGNSAPDKSGLPSDRFSAERTGGSVSTLTIQRTQQEDSAVYLCASSPGSYEQYFGPGTRLTVT.

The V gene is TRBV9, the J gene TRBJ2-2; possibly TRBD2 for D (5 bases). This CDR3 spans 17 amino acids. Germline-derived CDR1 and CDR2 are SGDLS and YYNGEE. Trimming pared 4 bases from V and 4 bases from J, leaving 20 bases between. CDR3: CASSLQVRLGSTGELFF. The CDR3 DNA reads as TGTGCCAGCAGCCTACAAGTCCGGTTGGGGAGCACCGGGGAGCTGTTTTTT.

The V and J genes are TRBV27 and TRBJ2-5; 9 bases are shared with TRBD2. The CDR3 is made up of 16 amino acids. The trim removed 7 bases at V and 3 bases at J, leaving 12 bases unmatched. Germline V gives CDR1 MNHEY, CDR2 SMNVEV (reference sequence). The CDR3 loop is CASTTRATSGEETQYF. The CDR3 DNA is TGTGCCAGCACCACCCGGGCGACTAGCGGCGAAGAGACCCAGTACTTC.

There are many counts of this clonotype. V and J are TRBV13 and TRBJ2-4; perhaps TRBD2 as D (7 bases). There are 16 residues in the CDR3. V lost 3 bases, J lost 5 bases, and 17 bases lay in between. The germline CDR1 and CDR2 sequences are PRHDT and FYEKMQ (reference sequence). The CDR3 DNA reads TGTGCCAGCAGCTTTATGGCAGGGGAGGGCCAAAACATTCAGTACTTC. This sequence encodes CASSFMAGEGQNIQYF. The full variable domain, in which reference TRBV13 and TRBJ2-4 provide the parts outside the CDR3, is AAGVIQSPRHLIKEKRETATLKCYPIPRHDTVYWYQQGPGQDPQFLISFYEKMQSDKGSIPDRFSAQQFSDYHSELNMSSLELGDSALYFCASSFMAGEGQNIQYFGAGTRLSVL.

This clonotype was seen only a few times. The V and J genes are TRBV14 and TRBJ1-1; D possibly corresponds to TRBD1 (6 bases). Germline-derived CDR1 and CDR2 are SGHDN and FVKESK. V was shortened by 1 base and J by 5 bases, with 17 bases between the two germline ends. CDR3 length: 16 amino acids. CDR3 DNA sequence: TGTGCCAGCAGCCAAGTCCCCCTGACAGGTGGTACTGAAGCTTTCTTT. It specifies CASSQVPLTGGTEAFF.

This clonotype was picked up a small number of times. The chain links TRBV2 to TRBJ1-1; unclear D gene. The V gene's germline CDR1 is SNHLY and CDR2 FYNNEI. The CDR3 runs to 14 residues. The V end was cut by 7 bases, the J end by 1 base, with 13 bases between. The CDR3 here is CASTVGSENTEAFF. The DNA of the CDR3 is TGTGCCAGCACTGTGGGTTCCGAGAACACTGAAGCTTTCTTT.

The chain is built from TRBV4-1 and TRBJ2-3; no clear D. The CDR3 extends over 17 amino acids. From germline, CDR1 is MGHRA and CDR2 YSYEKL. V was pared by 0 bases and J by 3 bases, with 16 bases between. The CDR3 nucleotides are TGCGCCAGCAGCCAAGACGCCTTGCGACTCCCGACAGATACGCAGTATTTT. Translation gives CASSQDALRLPTDTQYF.

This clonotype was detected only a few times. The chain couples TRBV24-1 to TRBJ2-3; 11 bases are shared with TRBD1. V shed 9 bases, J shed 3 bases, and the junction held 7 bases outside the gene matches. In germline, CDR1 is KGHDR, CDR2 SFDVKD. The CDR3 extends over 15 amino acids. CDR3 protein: CATGRGQGVTDTQYF. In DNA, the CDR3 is TGTGCCACCGGACGGGGACAGGGGGTTACAGATACGCAGTATTTT.

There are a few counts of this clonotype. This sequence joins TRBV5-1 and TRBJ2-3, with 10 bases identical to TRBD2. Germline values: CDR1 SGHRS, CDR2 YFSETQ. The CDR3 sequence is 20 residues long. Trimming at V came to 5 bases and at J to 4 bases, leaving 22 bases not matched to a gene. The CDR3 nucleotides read TGCGCCAGCAGTCCAGCGGGGGGGCCGCCGACTGGGGGGCGTGCAGATACGCAGTATTTT. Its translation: CASSPAGGPPTGGRADTQYF. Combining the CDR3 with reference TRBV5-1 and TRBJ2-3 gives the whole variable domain KAGVTQTPRYLIKTRGQQVTLSCSPISGHRSVSWYQQTPGQGLQFLFEYFSETQRNKGNFPGRFSGRQFSNSRSEMNVSTLELGDSALYLCASSPAGGPPTGGRADTQYFGPGTRLTVL.

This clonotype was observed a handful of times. For the CDR3, the DNA is TGTGCCAGCAGTCCCCCAGGACCATATGGCTACACCTTC. Protein product: CASSPPGPYGYTF. This sequence joins TRBV28 and TRBJ1-2; no firm D call. This CDR3 has 13 amino acids. Germline CDR1 reads MDHEN; CDR2 reads SYDVKM. V lost 5 bases and J 5 bases, leaving 12 bases between the germline ends.

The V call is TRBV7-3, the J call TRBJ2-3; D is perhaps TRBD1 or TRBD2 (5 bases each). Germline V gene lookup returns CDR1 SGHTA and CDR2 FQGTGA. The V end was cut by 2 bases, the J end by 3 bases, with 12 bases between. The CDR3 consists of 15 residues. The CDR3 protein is CASSLEGRVTDTQYF. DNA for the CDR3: TGTGCCAGCAGCTTAGAGGGGCGGGTAACAGATACGCAGTATTTT.

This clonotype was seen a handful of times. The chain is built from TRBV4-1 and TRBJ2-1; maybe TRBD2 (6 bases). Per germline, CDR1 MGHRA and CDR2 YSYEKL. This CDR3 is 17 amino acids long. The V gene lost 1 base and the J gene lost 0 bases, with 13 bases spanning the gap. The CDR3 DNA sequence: TGCGCCAGCAGCCAAGGGGTTCTGGGGGGCTCCTACAATGAGCAGTTCTTC. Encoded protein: CASSQGVLGGSYNEQFF.

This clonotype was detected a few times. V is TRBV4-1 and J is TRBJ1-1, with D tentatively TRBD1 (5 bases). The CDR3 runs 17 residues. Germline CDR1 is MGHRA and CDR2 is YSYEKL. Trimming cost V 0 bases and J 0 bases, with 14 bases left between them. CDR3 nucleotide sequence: TGCGCCAGCAGCCAAGATTCTGGGGGACTAATGAACACTGAAGCTTTCTTT. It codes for CASSQDSGGLMNTEAFF.

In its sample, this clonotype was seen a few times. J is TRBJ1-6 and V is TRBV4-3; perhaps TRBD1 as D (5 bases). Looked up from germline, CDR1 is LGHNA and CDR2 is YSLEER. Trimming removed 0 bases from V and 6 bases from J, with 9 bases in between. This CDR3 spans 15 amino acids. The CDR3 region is CASSQDWGSNSPLHF. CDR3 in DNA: TGCGCCAGCAGCCAAGATTGGGGGAGTAATTCACCCCTCCACTTT.

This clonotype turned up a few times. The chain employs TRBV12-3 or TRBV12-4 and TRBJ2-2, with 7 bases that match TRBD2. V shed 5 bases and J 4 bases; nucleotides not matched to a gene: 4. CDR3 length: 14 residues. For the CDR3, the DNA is TGTGCCAGCAGTCGACTAGCCGGCACCGGGGAGCTGTTTTTT. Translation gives CASSRLAGTGELFF.

CDR3: CASSLGGVGGANTGELFF. The CDR3 DNA reads as TGTGCCAGCAGCTTAGGGGGCGTCGGGGGCGCGAACACCGGGGAGCTGTTTTTT. This chain joins TRBV11-3 and TRBJ2-2, with D perhaps being TRBD1 or TRBD2 (6 bases each). The V gene lost 1 base and the J gene lost 0 bases, with 15 bases spanning the gap. CDR3 length: 18 residues. Germline CDR1 is SGHNT and CDR2 is YENEEA.

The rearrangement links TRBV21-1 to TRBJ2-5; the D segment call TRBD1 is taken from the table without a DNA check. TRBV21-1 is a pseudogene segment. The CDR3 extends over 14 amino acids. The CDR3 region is CASGGDTTGETQYF. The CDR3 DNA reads TGTGCCAGCGGGGGGGACACAACTGGGGAGACCCAGTACTTC.

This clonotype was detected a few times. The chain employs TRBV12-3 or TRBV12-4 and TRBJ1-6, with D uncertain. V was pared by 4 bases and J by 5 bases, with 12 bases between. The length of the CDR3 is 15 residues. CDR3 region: CASSSPRVHNSPLHF. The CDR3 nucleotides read TGTGCCAGCAGTTCCCCGCGGGTACATAATTCACCCCTCCACTTT.

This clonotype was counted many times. The CDR3 DNA sequence: TGTGCCACCAGCAGAGACCGGGCGGCGAACACTGAAGCTTTCTTT. Its protein is CATSRDRAANTEAFF. The chain uses TRBV15 and TRBJ1-1, with D unresolved. In germline, CDR1 is LNHNV, CDR2 YYDKDF (reference sequence). The length of the CDR3 is 15 residues. Trimming pared 0 bases from V and 1 base from J, leaving 9 bases between.

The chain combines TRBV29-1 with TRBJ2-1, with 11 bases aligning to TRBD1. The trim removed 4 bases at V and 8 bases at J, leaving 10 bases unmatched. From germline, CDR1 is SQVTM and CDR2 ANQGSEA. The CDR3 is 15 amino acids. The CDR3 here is CSVALTGTGGDEQFF. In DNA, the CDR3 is TGCAGCGTTGCCCTTACCGGGACAGGGGGAGATGAGCAGTTCTTC.

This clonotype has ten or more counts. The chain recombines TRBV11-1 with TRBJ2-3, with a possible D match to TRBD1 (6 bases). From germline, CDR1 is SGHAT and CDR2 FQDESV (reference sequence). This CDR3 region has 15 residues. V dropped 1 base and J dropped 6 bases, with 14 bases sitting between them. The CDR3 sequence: CASSLGGRGHDTQYF. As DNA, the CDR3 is TGTGCCAGCAGCTTAGGGGGCAGGGGCCACGATACGCAGTATTTT.

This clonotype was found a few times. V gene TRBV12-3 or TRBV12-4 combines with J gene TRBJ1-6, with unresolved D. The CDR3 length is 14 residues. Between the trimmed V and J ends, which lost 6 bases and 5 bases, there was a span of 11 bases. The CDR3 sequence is CASRGSLDNSPLHF. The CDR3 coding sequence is TGTGCCAGCAGGGGCAGCCTAGATAATTCACCCCTCCACTTT.